This T cell receptor (beta chain) was obtained from a study of cytomegalovirus exposure and HLA in healthy donors. Trimming shortened V by 8 bases and J by 8 bases, and 16 bases separated the two germline ends. The length of the CDR3 is 13 residues. The germline V gene has CDR1 MRHNA and CDR2 SNTAGT. Generated by immunoSEQ multiplex PCR, the TCRdb table keeps only in-frame clones and is missing some. The data show about 120,000 clones, with more than 85% seen just once and about 4.1% held by the top ten. The sequence derives from a young man in good health and CMV-seropositive. The sequenced sample consisted of PBMCs. The chain combines TRBV6-4 with TRBJ2-1, with TRBD1 as a possible D gene (6 bases). The CDR3: CASPPGAGDEQFF. The CDR3 DNA sequence: TGTGCCAGCCCGCCAGGGGCAGGGGATGAGCAGTTCTTC.